This TCR beta chain was captured by sequencing in a study of T cell repertoires in aging, cancer and after chemotherapy. This CDR3 is 15 amino acids long. The germline gives CDR1 SGHTA, CDR2 FQGNSA. Trimming cost V 5 bases and J 9 bases; bases outside gene matches: 6. A mixed TRB-A/B primer pool amplified rearranged TRB by multiplex touch-down PCR. Each CDR3 protein gets one entry after TCRdb re-called the multiplex PCR reads with MiXCR. The sample yields about 13,000 distinct CDR3 sequences, around 23% seen once. Amplification of TCR beta used genomic DNA extracted from peripheral blood. The chain carries TRBV7-2 and TRBJ1-6, with 11 bases that match TRBD1. The sequence was collected from a human donor in good health. Sequenced material: blood. The chain's CDR3 is CASSRDRGFSSPLHF. For the CDR3, the DNA is TGTGCCAGCAGCCGGGACAGGGGGTTTAGTTCACCCCTCCACTTT.